The 18 T cell receptor beta chains below all came from one sample that was sequenced in a study of T cell responses to AZD1222 COVID-19 vaccine. This table comes from immunoSEQ multiplex PCR, and its TCRdb copy is limited to in-frame clones, with some not included. Among roughly 120,000 clones, 90% to 95% were seen once, and the ten largest hold approximately 3%. This sample comprised peripheral blood, obtained on day 0 of AZD1222 vaccination. The receptors shown here come from an adult in good health.

The chain combines TRBV2 with TRBJ2-3; D may be TRBD2 (6 bases). The CDR3 extends over 14 amino acids. Between the trimmed V and J ends, which lost 3 bases and 3 bases, there was a span of 10 bases. The germline gives CDR1 SNHLY, CDR2 FYNNEI. The CDR3: CASSDASVTDTQYF. Written as DNA, the CDR3 is TGTGCCAGCAGTGACGCTAGCGTGACAGATACGCAGTATTTT.

The genes are TRBV5-1 and TRBJ2-7; D could derive from TRBD1 or TRBD2 (5 bases each). Germline assignment: CDR1 SGHRS and CDR2 YFSETQ. The CDR3 has 17 residues. Trimming stripped 0 bases from V and 2 bases from J, with 18 bases between. Here the CDR3 DNA reads TGCGCCAGCAGCTTGGCCTCCGGGGCCCACGGGGCCTACGAGCAGTACTTC. This translates into CASSLASGAHGAYEQYF.

The chain couples TRBV6-5 to TRBJ2-5; D gene unclear. This CDR3 comprises 14 residues. The germline V gene has CDR1 MNHEY and CDR2 SVGAGI. Trimming cost V 7 bases and J 5 bases, with 17 bases left between them. The CDR3 here is CASTGAMTWETQYF. CDR3 DNA: TGTGCCAGCACCGGCGCCATGACCTGGGAGACCCAGTACTTC.

The chain carries TRBV6-2 or TRBV6-3 and TRBJ2-1; a weak D match, TRBD2 (5 bases). Germline values: CDR1 MNHEY, CDR2 SVGEGT. The CDR3 length is 11 residues. The V end lost 5 bases, the J end lost 15 bases, and 14 bases lay between the germline ends. CDR3 bases: TGTGCCAGCAGTCGCCGGGGAAAAAGGTTCTTC. Translating it yields CASSRRGKRFF.

There are a few counts of this clone. The V call is TRBV7-3, the J call TRBJ2-3; TRBD2 aligns across 15 bases. The V gene end was trimmed by 4 bases and the J gene end by 3 bases; junction bases not matched to a gene: 2. Germline loops: CDR1 SGHTA, CDR2 FQGTGA. This CDR3 is 16 amino acids long. CDR3: CASSSGTSGRTDTQYF. In DNA, the CDR3 is TGTGCCAGCAGCTCCGGGACTAGCGGGAGGACAGATACGCAGTATTTT. Filled out from reference TRBV7-3 and TRBJ2-3, the complete variable domain reads GAGVSQTPSNKVTEKGKYVELRCDPISGHTALYWYRQSLGQGPEFLIYFQGTGAADDSGLPNDRFFAVRPEGSVSTLKIQRTERGDSAVYLCASSSGTSGRTDTQYFGPGTRLTVL.

This chain links TRBV27 with TRBJ1-5, with D tentatively TRBD1 (6 bases). The CDR3 length is 14 residues. The V and J ends lost 2 bases and 4 bases respectively, with 9 bases between them. The germline V gene has CDR1 MNHEY and CDR2 SMNVEV (reference sequence). CDR3 DNA sequence: TGTGCCAGCAGTTTAGGACAGCCGAATCAGCCCCAGCATTTT. Translating gives CASSLGQPNQPQHF.

V is TRBV12-3 or TRBV12-4 and J is TRBJ1-4, with D perhaps TRBD1 (5 bases). The CDR3 is 13 residues long. The V gene lost 3 bases and the J gene lost 6 bases, with 8 bases spanning the gap. The CDR3: CASSFLGDEKLFF. The CDR3 bases are TGTGCCAGCAGTTTCTTGGGGGATGAAAAACTGTTTTTT.

The J gene is TRBJ2-7, the V gene TRBV7-9; 7 nucleotides line up with TRBD2. From germline, CDR1 is SEHNR and CDR2 FQNEAQ (reference sequence). This CDR3 is built from 14 residues. Trimming cost V 5 bases and J 2 bases; bases outside gene matches: 6. The CDR3 region is CASSPTSATYEQYF. CDR3 DNA: TGTGCCAGCAGCCCAACTAGCGCAACCTACGAGCAGTACTTC.

The J gene is TRBJ2-5, the V gene TRBV19; the D is unclear. Trimming stripped 4 bases from V and 2 bases from J, with 11 bases between. There are 14 residues in the CDR3. CDR1 and CDR2 (germline): LNHDA, SQIVND (reference sequence). This CDR3 reads CASSRKSNQETQYF. CDR3 bases: TGTGCCAGTAGTAGGAAGAGTAATCAAGAGACCCAGTACTTC.

This chain links TRBV19 with TRBJ2-7; 9 positions match TRBD1. This CDR3 spans 14 amino acids. After removal of 5 bases from V and 4 bases from J, the junction contained 6 bases not matched to a gene. Germline V gene data show CDR1 as LNHDA and CDR2 as SQIVND (reference sequence). Here the CDR3 DNA reads TGTGCCAGTAGTGGACAGGGGAACCGTTACGAGCAGTACTTC. Its translation: CASSGQGNRYEQYF.

The sample holds one count of this clone. The V and J genes are TRBV6-5 and TRBJ2-2; TRBD1 or TRBD2 may be the D gene (5 bases each). Germline loops: CDR1 MNHEY, CDR2 SVGAGI. V lost 3 bases and J lost 4, with 12 bases in between. CDR3 length: 15 residues. CDR3 DNA sequence: TGTGCCAGCAGTTATCGAGGGACGGTCACCGGGGAGCTGTTTTTT. Encoded protein: CASSYRGTVTGELFF.

This rearrangement joins TRBV30 to TRBJ1-1, with unresolved D. The CDR3 sequence is 13 residues long. In germline, CDR1 is GTSNPN, CDR2 SVGIG (reference sequence). Trimming stripped 7 bases from V and 4 bases from J, with 16 bases between. The CDR3 sequence is CAFLGPVGTEAFF. The DNA for the CDR3 is TGTGCCTTCTTAGGCCCTGTGGGCACTGAAGCTTTCTTT. The full variable domain, rest sourced from reference TRBV30 and TRBJ1-1, is SQTIHQWPATLVQPVGSPLSLECTVEGTSNPNLYWYRQAAGRGLQLLFYSVGIGQISSEVPQNLSASRPQDRQFILSSKKLLLSDSGFYLCAFLGPVGTEAFFGQGTRLTVV.

This clone was recorded once. The V gene is TRBV29-1, the J gene TRBJ2-2; D is ambiguous. This CDR3 has 13 amino acids. The germline gives CDR1 SQVTM, CDR2 ANQGSEA. V was clipped by 1 base and J by 1 base, with 4 bases between them. The CDR3 loop is CSVEAGNTGELFF. The CDR3 DNA reads as TGCAGCGTTGAAGCCGGGAACACCGGGGAGCTGTTTTTT.

The gene calls are TRBV3-1 (or the pseudogene TRBV3-2) and TRBJ2-1; TRBD2 matches at 8 bases. The CDR3 is made up of 15 amino acids. Germline CDR1 is LGHDT and CDR2 is YNNKEL (reference sequence). The junction had 8 bases not matched to a gene; V was cut back by 7 bases and J by 3 bases. CDR3 region: CASTPAGANYNEQFF. The CDR3 nucleotides are TGTGCCAGCACCCCAGCGGGAGCCAACTACAATGAGCAGTTCTTC.

This rearrangement joins TRBV5-1 to TRBJ2-1; the D gene is possibly TRBD1 (6 bases). The CDR3 length is 16 residues. Trimming left V 4 bases short and J 0 bases short, with 14 bases between. Germline V CDR1 and CDR2: SGHRS, YFSETQ. The CDR3 loop is CASSGPGQNSYNEQFF. The CDR3 DNA is TGCGCCAGCAGCGGACCGGGACAAAACTCCTACAATGAGCAGTTCTTC.

This clone appeared once. The gene calls are TRBV2 and TRBJ2-7; 8 bases align to TRBD1. The CDR3 has 15 amino acids. Trimming took 3 bases from V and 4 from J; bases not matched to a gene: 8. CDR1 and CDR2 from the germline V gene are SNHLY and FYNNEI. Here the CDR3 DNA reads TGTGCCAGCAGTGACGAAGGGACAGGAGAGTACGAGCAGTACTTC. This codes for CASSDEGTGEYEQYF.

The chain is built from TRBV27 and TRBJ1-5, with a weak D call TRBD1 (5 bases). This CDR3 has 18 residues. The germline V gene has CDR1 MNHEY and CDR2 SMNVEV (reference sequence). Trimming took off 5 bases at V and 0 bases at J, with 20 bases between the two ends. As DNA, the CDR3 is TGTGCCAGCAGTCCCCGCTTCAGGGCAAAGGATAGCAATCAGCCCCAGCATTTT. The encoded protein is CASSPRFRAKDSNQPQHF.

The chain uses TRBV11-2 and TRBJ2-1; D is perhaps TRBD1 (5 bases). Trimming cost V 4 bases and J 7 bases, with 17 bases left between them. Germline V gives CDR1 SGHAT, CDR2 FQNNGV. This CDR3 contains 15 residues. The CDR3 loop is CASSSRFQGRNEQFF. The CDR3 nucleotides read TGTGCCAGCAGCTCACGGTTTCAGGGTAGAAATGAGCAGTTCTTC.